This T cell receptor (beta chain) was retrieved from a study of blood T cell repertoires in COVID-19. Background on the study: Sources were T cells, B-cell-depleted T cells, or PBMCs; the material itself was cDNA or gDNA.

Method: immunoSEQ multiplex PCR; TCRdb's copy keeps in-frame clones and lacks some. The repertoire has roughly 250,000 clones, around nine tenths of them found once; the top ten carry around 0.88%. The source of this sequence is a man aged 25-45 years with acute or convalescent COVID-19. The sequenced sample consisted of peripheral blood.

The CDR3 sequence: CASSPTFINSPLHF. In DNA, the CDR3 is TGTGCCAGCAGCCCTACGTTTATAAATTCACCCCTCCACTTT. This sequence joins TRBV3-1 (or the pseudogene TRBV3-2) and TRBJ1-6, with D uncertain. This CDR3 region has 14 residues. V lost 4 bases to trimming and J lost 7 bases, with 11 bases between them. Germline V gene sequence: CDR1 LGHDT, CDR2 YNNKEL (reference sequence).